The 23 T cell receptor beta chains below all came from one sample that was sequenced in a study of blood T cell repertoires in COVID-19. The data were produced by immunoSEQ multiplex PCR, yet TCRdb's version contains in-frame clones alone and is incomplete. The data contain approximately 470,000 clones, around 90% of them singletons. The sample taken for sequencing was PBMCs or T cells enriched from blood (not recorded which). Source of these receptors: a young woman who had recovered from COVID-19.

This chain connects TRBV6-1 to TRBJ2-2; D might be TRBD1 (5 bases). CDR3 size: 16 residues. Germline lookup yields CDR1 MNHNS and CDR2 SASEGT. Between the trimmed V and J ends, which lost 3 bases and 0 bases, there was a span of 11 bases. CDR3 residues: CASSDGQGANTGELFF. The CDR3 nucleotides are TGTGCCAGCAGTGATGGGCAGGGTGCGAACACCGGGGAGCTGTTTTTT.

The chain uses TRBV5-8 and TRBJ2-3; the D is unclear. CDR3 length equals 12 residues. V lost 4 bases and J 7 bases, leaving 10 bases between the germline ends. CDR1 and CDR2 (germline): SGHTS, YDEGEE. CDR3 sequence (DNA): TGTGCCAGCAGCGTTATTTCTAATACGCAGTATTTT. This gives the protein CASSVISNTQYF.

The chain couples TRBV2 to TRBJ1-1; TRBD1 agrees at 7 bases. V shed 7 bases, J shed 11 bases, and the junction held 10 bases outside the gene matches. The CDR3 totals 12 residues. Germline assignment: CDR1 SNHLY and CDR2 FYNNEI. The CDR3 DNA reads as TGTGCCAGCACAGGGGGGATTGTCGAGGCTTTCTTT. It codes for CASTGGIVEAFF.

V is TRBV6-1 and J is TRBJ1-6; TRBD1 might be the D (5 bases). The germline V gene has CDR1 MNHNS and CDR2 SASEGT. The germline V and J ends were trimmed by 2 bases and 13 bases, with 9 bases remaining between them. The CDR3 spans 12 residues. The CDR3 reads CASSELEGPLHF. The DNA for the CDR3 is TGTGCCAGCAGTGAATTGGAGGGGCCCCTCCACTTT.

The CDR3 region has the DNA TGTGCCTGGAGCCCCGGGGGAGTTTATTCACCCCTCCACTTT. Translating gives CAWSPGGVYSPLHF. The V call is TRBV30, the J call TRBJ1-6, with D maybe TRBD1 (5 bases). The CDR3 totals 14 residues. Trimming removed 3 bases at V and 8 bases at J, with 14 bases between. The germline gives CDR1 GTSNPN, CDR2 SVGIG (reference sequence).

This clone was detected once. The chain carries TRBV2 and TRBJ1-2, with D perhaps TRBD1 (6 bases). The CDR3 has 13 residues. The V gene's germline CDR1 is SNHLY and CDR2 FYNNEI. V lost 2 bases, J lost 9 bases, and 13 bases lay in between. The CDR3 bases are TGTGCCAGCAGTGAAATCAGGGGTACAAGCTACACCTTC. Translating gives CASSEIRGTSYTF.

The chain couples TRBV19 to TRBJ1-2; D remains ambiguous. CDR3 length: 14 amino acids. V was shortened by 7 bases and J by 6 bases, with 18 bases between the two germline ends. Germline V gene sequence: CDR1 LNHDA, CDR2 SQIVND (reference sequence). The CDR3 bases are TGTGCCAGTAAAGAACACCGATCGAGGGATGGCTACACCTTC. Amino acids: CASKEHRSRDGYTF.

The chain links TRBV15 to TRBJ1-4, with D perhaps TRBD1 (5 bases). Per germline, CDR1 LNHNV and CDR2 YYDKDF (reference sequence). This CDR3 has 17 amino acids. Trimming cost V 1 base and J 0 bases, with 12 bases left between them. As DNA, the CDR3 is TGTGCCACCAGCAGAGTCTTGGACACCGCAACTAATGAAAAACTGTTTTTT. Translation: CATSRVLDTATNEKLFF.

CDR3 DNA sequence: TGTGCCAGCAGCCCACGGTATCAGCCCCAGCATTTT. Translation: CASSPRYQPQHF. V and J are TRBV2 and TRBJ1-5; no clear D gene. The CDR3 runs to 12 residues. Germline V lookup: CDR1 SNHLY, CDR2 FYNNEI. Trimming left V 6 bases short and J 5 bases short, with 8 bases between.

Here the CDR3 reads CASGLAPMGGNSNQPQHF. CDR3 in DNA: TGTGCTAGTGGTTTGGCACCCATGGGGGGAAATAGCAATCAGCCCCAGCATTTT. The rearrangement joins TRBV12-5 to TRBJ1-5; perhaps TRBD1 as D (5 bases). The germline gives CDR1 LGHNT, CDR2 FRNRAP. The germline V and J ends were trimmed by 1 base and 0 bases, with 16 bases remaining between them. The CDR3 runs to 18 residues.

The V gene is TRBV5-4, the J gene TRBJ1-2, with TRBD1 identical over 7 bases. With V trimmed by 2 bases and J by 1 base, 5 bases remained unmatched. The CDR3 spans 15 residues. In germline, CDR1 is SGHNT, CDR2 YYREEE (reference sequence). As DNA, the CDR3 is TGTGCCAGCAGCTTCCGGGACAGACTTAACTATGGCTACACCTTC. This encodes CASSFRDRLNYGYTF. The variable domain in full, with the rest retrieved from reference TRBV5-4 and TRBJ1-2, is ETGVTQSPTHLIKTRGQQVTLRCSSQSGHNTVSWYQQALGQGPQFIFQYYREEENGRGNFPPRFSGLQFPNYSSELNVNALELDDSALYLCASSFRDRLNYGYTFGSGTRLTVV.

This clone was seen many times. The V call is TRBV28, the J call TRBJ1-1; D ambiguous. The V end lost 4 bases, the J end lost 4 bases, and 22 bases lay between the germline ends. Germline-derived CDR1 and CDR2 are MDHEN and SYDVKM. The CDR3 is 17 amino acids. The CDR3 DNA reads TGTGCCAGCAGTTATACCACAACGGAGGCTGATGTCACTGAAGCTTTCTTT. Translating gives CASSYTTTEADVTEAFF.

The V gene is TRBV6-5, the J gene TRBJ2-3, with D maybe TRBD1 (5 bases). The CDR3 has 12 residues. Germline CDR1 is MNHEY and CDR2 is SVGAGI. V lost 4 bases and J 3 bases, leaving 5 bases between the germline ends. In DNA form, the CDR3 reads TGTGCCAGCAGTTCAGGGACAGATACGCAGTATTTT. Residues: CASSSGTDTQYF.

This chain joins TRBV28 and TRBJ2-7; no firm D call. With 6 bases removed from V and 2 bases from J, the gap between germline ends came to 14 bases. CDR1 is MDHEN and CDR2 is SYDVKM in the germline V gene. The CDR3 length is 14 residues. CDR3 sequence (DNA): TGTGCCAGCAGGAATCCTCAAACTACCTACGAGCAGTACTTC. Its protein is CASRNPQTTYEQYF.

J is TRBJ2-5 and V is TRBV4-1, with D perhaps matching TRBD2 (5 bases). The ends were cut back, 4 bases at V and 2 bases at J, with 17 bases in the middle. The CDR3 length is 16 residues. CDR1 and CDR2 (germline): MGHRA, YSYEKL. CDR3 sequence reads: CASSPVHSVPQETQYF. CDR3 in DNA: TGCGCCAGCAGCCCCGTGCATAGCGTCCCTCAAGAGACCCAGTACTTC.

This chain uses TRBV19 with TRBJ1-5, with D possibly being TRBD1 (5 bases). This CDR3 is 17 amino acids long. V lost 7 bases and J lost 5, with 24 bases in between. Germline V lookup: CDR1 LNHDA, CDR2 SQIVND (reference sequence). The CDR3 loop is CASTRGISGATYQPQHF. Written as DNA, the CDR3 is TGTGCCAGTACCCGGGGGATCAGCGGGGCTACGTATCAGCCCCAGCATTTT. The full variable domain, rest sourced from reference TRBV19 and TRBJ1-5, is DGGITQSPKYLFRKEGQNVTLSCEQNLNHDAMYWYRQDPGQGLRLIYYSQIVNDFQKGDIAEGYSVSREKKESFPLTVTSAQKNPTAFYLCASTRGISGATYQPQHFGDGTRLSIL.

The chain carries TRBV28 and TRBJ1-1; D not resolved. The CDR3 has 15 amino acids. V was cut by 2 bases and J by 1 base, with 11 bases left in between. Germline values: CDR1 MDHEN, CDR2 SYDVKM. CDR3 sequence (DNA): TGTGCCAGCAGTTTACTTACGGACTCGAACACTGAAGCTTTCTTT. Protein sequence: CASSLLTDSNTEAFF.

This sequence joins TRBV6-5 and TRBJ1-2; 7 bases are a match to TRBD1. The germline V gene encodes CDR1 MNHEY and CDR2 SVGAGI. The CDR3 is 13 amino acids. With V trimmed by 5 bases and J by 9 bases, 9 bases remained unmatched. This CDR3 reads CASSPTGVGSYTF. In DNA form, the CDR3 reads TGTGCCAGCAGTCCAACAGGGGTGGGTAGCTACACCTTC.

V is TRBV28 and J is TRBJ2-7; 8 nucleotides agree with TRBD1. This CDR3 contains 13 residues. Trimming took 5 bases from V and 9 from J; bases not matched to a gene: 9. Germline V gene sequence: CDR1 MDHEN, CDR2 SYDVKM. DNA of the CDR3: TGTGCCAGCAGTCTAGGACAGGGTTCGTGGCAGTACTTC. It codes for CASSLGQGSWQYF.

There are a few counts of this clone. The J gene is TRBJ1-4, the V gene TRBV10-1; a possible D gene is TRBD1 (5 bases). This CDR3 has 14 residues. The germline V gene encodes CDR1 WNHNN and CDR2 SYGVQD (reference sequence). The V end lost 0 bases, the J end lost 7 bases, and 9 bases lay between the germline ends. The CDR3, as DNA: TGCGCCAGCAGTGAGTCAGGGGATGGTGAAAAACTGTTTTTT. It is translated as CASSESGDGEKLFF.

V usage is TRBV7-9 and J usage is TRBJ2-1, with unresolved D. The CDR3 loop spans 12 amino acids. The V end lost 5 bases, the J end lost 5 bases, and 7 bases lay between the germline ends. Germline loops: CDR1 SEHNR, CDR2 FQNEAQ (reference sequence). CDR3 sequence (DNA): TGTGCCAGCAGCCCCCAGGACAATGAGCAGTTCTTC. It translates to CASSPQDNEQFF.

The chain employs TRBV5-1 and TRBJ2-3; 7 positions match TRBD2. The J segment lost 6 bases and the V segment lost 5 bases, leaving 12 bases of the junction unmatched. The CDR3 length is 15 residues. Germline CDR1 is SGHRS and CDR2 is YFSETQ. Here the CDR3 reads CASRPGTTLGDTQYF. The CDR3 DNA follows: TGCGCCAGCAGGCCTGGGACTACCCTCGGGGATACGCAGTATTTT.

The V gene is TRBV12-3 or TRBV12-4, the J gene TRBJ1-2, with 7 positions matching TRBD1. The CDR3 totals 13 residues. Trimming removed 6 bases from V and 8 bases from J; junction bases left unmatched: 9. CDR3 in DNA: TGTGCCAGCAGCCACCTCCGGGACAGCGGCTACACCTTC. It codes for CASSHLRDSGYTF.